Given below is one T cell receptor (beta chain) in context. The target antigen is unknown. The data originate from a study of somatic mutations in cytotoxic T cells in rheumatoid arthritis. Study-wide points: Antigen targets of the expanded CD8+ clones remained unidentified. There were about an eighth of the roughly 60 patients in whom the largest CD8+ clone exceeded 20% of CD8+ cells.

Germline V CDR1 and CDR2: MGHRA, YSYEKL. Trimming took 0 bases from V and 4 from J, leaving 12 bases between them. The CDR3 has 15 amino acids. Flow cytometry was used to check the purity of CD4+ and CD8+ cells, which had been isolated by positive magnetic bead selection. Profiling relied on immunoSEQ multiplex PCR, and the TCRdb table lists in-frame clones only, not all of them. The repertoire holds around 20,000 clones, with about 81% as singletons. The TCR originated in an adult with rheumatoid arthritis. Input material: CD8+ T cells sorted from blood. The V and J genes are TRBV4-1 and TRBJ1-1; D is possibly TRBD1 (6 bases). For the CDR3, the DNA is TGCGCCAGCAGCCAAGATAGGGGGAAGGCCACTGAAGCTTTCTTT. Translated, it gives CASSQDRGKATEAFF.